The clone carrying this TCR beta chain was seen repeatedly, ten times or more. Antigen unknown. The missing CDR3 end, 3 residues past where the read stops, is filled in from the germline J gene. Aged about 9 to 64 years, CVID subjects averaged about 40 years old. Donors gave 5 to 8 ml heparinized peripheral whole blood. The V gene end was trimmed by 3 bases and the J gene end by 2 bases; junction bases not matched to a gene: 8. CDR1 is SGHDT, CDR2 YYEEEE, per germline. The CDR3 extends over 15 amino acids. The data were produced by immunoSEQ multiplex PCR, yet TCRdb's version contains in-frame clones alone and is incomplete. The data list roughly 30,000 clones, none observed once; about 3% falls to the top ten. The entry originates in a study of T cell clonality in common variable immunodeficiency. Findings and limits, study-wide: Fewer TCRbeta clones were shared among CVID subjects than controls. Reportedly, TCR beta sequences from common variable immunodeficiency showed fewer deletions and N-nucleotide insertions. CVID subjects had higher TCRbeta clonality than healthy controls, most marked in about a third.

Input material: peripheral blood mononuclear cells. This sequence joins TRBV5-6 and TRBJ2-7, with 7 bases fitting TRBD1. This clonotype was obtained from a human donor with common variable immunodeficiency. CDR3 sequence: CASSSGTALTYEQYF. The sequenced CDR3 bases are TGTGCCAGCAGCTCCGGGACAGCCCTCACCTACGAG.